The 15 T cell receptor beta chains below all came from one sample that was sequenced in a study of blood T cell repertoires in COVID-19. Here immunoSEQ multiplex PCR was the method, and the copy in TCRdb shows in-frame clones only, minus some. The sample consists of a few hundred thousand clones, roughly 84% of them appearing once. Sequenced sample: PBMCs or T cells enriched from blood (not recorded which). The source of these receptors is a woman in her 30s who had recovered from COVID-19.

The chain joins TRBV14 to TRBJ2-6, with a weak D call TRBD1 (6 bases). V dropped 0 bases and J dropped 0 bases, with 15 bases sitting between them. Germline CDR1 reads SGHDN; CDR2 reads FVKESK. This CDR3 has 19 residues. In DNA, the CDR3 is TGTGCCAGCAGCCAAGATCGCGCAGACAGGCTCTCTGGGGCCAACGTCCTGACTTTC. Translating it yields CASSQDRADRLSGANVLTF.

This clone was detected only a few times. V is TRBV5-3 and J is TRBJ1-5; 7 bases map to TRBD1. TRBV5-3 is an ORF, with its function uncertain. Trimming cost V 2 bases and J 2 bases; bases outside gene matches: 4. The CDR3 runs 15 residues. This chain's CDR3 is CARSFLTGGNQPQHF. Here the CDR3 DNA reads TGTGCCAGAAGCTTCCTTACAGGGGGCAATCAGCCCCAGCATTTT.

The table lists this clone with a count of one. V is TRBV3-1 (or the pseudogene TRBV3-2) and J is TRBJ2-5, with 9 bases aligning to TRBD2. This CDR3 has 15 amino acids. Germline V lookup: CDR1 LGHDT, CDR2 YNNKEL (reference sequence). Germline trimming cut 2 bases from V and 4 bases from J; bases unmatched to any gene: 5. The CDR3 nucleotides are TGTGCCAGCAGCCAATCCGAAGCGGGGGGAGAGACCCAGTACTTC. It encodes CASSQSEAGGETQYF.

V usage is TRBV5-1 and J usage is TRBJ1-5; D may be TRBD1 (6 bases). V lost 0 bases and J 2 bases, leaving 9 bases between the germline ends. The CDR3 totals 15 residues. CDR1 and CDR2 (germline): SGHRS, YFSETQ. The CDR3 here is CASSLGGRGNQPQHF. The CDR3 nucleotides are TGCGCCAGCAGCTTGGGGGGGCGTGGCAATCAGCCCCAGCATTTT.

The V call is TRBV19, the J call TRBJ2-1; D is perhaps TRBD2 (5 bases). Germline assignment: CDR1 LNHDA and CDR2 SQIVND (reference sequence). The V gene lost 8 bases and the J gene lost 5 bases, with 13 bases spanning the gap. The CDR3 consists of 13 residues. CDR3 nucleotides: TGTGCCAGTGGGATAGGACTCAACAATGAGCAGTTCTTC. Translation gives CASGIGLNNEQFF.

This chain connects TRBV30 to TRBJ1-5, with D possibly being TRBD1 (6 bases). Germline lookup yields CDR1 GTSNPN and CDR2 SVGIG (reference sequence). V was clipped by 0 bases and J by 10 bases, with 16 bases between them. The CDR3 covers 14 residues. CDR3 sequence: CAWSVKGGEGPQHF. In DNA, the CDR3 is TGTGCCTGGAGTGTAAAAGGGGGGGAGGGACCCCAGCATTTT.

The CDR3 bases are TGTGCCAGCAGCCCTTGGACAGGGGGCAACTATGGCTACACCTTC. It encodes CASSPWTGGNYGYTF. The rearrangement uses TRBV3-1 (or the pseudogene TRBV3-2) and TRBJ1-2; TRBD1 agrees at 11 bases. CDR3 length: 15 residues. Germline V gene lookup returns CDR1 LGHDT and CDR2 YNNKEL (reference sequence). The trim removed 4 bases at V and 2 bases at J, leaving 3 bases unmatched.

The rearrangement links TRBV2 to TRBJ2-2; 7 nucleotides align to TRBD2. The CDR3 extends over 15 amino acids. Germline V CDR1 and CDR2: SNHLY, FYNNEI. After removal of 6 bases from V and 5 bases from J, the junction contained 9 bases not matched to a gene. The CDR3 loop reads CASRRLAGRTGELFF. CDR3 coding DNA: TGTGCCAGCAGGCGACTAGCTGGGAGGACCGGGGAGCTGTTTTTT.

The chain couples TRBV7-2 to TRBJ2-2, with 8 bases aligning to TRBD2. Germline-derived CDR1 and CDR2 are SGHTA and FQGNSA. V lost 5 bases and J lost 4; bases outside the gene matches: 6. The CDR3 has 15 residues. DNA of the CDR3: TGTGCCAGCAGCCTCTCGGGACTAGTCACCGGGGAGCTGTTTTTT. Encoded protein: CASSLSGLVTGELFF.

The rearrangement uses TRBV27 and TRBJ2-7; the match to TRBD2 covers 9 bases. The CDR3 has 14 residues. The germline V gene has CDR1 MNHEY and CDR2 SMNVEV (reference sequence). Trimming took 5 bases from V and 4 from J; bases not matched to a gene: 6. The CDR3 sequence is CASSPSSGRYEQYF. The CDR3 DNA follows: TGTGCCAGCAGTCCAAGTAGCGGGAGATACGAGCAGTACTTC.

The chain links TRBV2 to TRBJ2-3; TRBD1 aligns across 11 bases. The V segment lost 4 bases and the J segment 5 bases; nucleotides outside the gene matches: 11. Looked up from germline, CDR1 is SNHLY and CDR2 is FYNNEI. The CDR3 has 17 residues. The chain's CDR3 is CASSGNPGQGGEDTQYF. In nucleotides, the CDR3 is TGTGCCAGCAGTGGAAACCCGGGACAGGGGGGTGAAGATACGCAGTATTTT.

The CDR3 sequence is CASRDPRQYNEQFF. DNA for the CDR3: TGTGCCAGCAGGGATCCCCGACAGTACAATGAGCAGTTCTTC. This rearrangement joins TRBV6-5 to TRBJ2-1; tentative D call: TRBD1 (5 bases). The CDR3 has 14 residues. Germline V gene lookup returns CDR1 MNHEY and CDR2 SVGAGI. Trimming took 6 bases from V and 4 from J, leaving 13 bases between them.

V usage is TRBV9 and J usage is TRBJ2-2, with 10 bases identical to TRBD2. Germline CDR1 and CDR2: SGDLS and YYNGEE. V gave up 3 bases and J gave up 2 bases; unmatched junction bases: 7. This CDR3 contains 17 residues. This chain's CDR3 is CASSGGLAGANTGELFF. As DNA, the CDR3 is TGTGCCAGCAGCGGGGGCCTAGCGGGGGCTAACACCGGGGAGCTGTTTTTT.

The chain couples TRBV12-3 or TRBV12-4 to TRBJ1-6; 8 bases are shared with TRBD1. This CDR3 region has 12 residues. Unmatched junction bases numbered 4, after V lost 7 bases and J lost 11 bases. The CDR3 DNA reads TGTGCCAGCAACGGGGACAGGACACCCCTCCACTTT. Its protein product is CASNGDRTPLHF.

The chain has TRBV2 and TRBJ2-2; 7 nucleotides align to TRBD1. The CDR3 covers 16 residues. Germline V gene data show CDR1 as SNHLY and CDR2 as FYNNEI. The V segment lost 3 bases and the J segment 7 bases; nucleotides outside the gene matches: 11. DNA for the CDR3: TGTGCCAGCAGTGATTCTATTCCAGGGGGTGGCGGGGAGCTGTTTTTT. This sequence encodes CASSDSIPGGGGELFF.